The 2 T cell receptor beta chains given below trace back to one sample, sequenced in a study of T cell clonotyping in hematopoietic cell transplantation. Measured with immunoSEQ multiplex PCR; TCRdb has only the in-frame clones, and not every one. The sample records approximately 9,000 clones, 60% to 80% being singletons. The sequenced sample was peripheral blood mononuclear cells, obtained 180 days after allogeneic stem cell transplant. These TCRs come from a female patient aged 45 to 65 who had an allogeneic stem cell transplant from a related donor, so the T cells may come from the graft donor. Some clones in this sample may be carry-over from other donors' samples.

V is TRBV28 and J is TRBJ1-5; D is possibly TRBD1 (5 bases). This CDR3 region has 16 residues. CDR1 is MDHEN and CDR2 is SYDVKM in the germline V gene. Trimming removed 5 bases from V and 3 bases from J, with 17 bases in between. The chain's CDR3 is CASSLLSRTINQPQHF. DNA of the CDR3: TGTGCCAGCAGTCTCTTATCCAGGACAATCAATCAGCCCCAGCATTTT.

In its sample, this clone was seen once. The chain carries TRBV30 and TRBJ1-5; 9 bases map to TRBD1. Looked up from germline, CDR1 is GTSNPN and CDR2 is SVGIG (reference sequence). Trimming took 0 bases from V and 3 from J; bases not matched to a gene: 3. The CDR3 is 15 residues long. The CDR3 reads CAWSVGQGYNQPQHF. The CDR3 region has the DNA TGTGCCTGGAGTGTGGGACAGGGTTACAATCAGCCCCAGCATTTT. Combining the CDR3 with reference TRBV30 and TRBJ1-5 gives the whole variable domain SQTIHQWPATLVQPVGSPLSLECTVEGTSNPNLYWYRQAAGRGLQLLFYSVGIGQISSEVPQNLSASRPQDRQFILSSKKLLLSDSGFYLCAWSVGQGYNQPQHFGDGTRLSIL.